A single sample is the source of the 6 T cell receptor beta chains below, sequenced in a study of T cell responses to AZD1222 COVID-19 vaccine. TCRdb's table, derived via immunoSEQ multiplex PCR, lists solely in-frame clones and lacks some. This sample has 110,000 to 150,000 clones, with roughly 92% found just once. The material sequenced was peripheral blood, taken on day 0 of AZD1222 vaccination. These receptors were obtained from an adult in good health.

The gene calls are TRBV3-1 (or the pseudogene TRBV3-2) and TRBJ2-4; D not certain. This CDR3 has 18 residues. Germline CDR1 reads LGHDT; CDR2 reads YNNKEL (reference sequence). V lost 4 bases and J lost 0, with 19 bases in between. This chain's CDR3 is CASSPRPDGYIAKNIQYF. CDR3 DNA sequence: TGTGCCAGCAGCCCAAGACCTGACGGATACATAGCCAAAAACATTCAGTACTTC.

As DNA, the CDR3 is TGTGCCAGCAGCGCTCTAGCTGGCGGGGAGCTGTTTTTT. This encodes CASSALAGGELFF. V is TRBV7-2 and J is TRBJ2-2; D is possibly TRBD2 (5 bases). V was trimmed by 5 bases and J by 7 bases, leaving 11 bases between them. CDR3 length equals 13 residues. Germline values: CDR1 SGHTA, CDR2 FQGNSA. Variable domain in full (rest from reference TRBV7-2 and TRBJ2-2): GAGVSQSPSNKVTEKGKDVELRCDPISGHTALYWYRQSLGQGLEFLIYFQGNSAPDKSGLPSDRFSAERTGGSVSTLTIQRTQQEDSAVYLCASSALAGGELFFGEGSRLTVL.

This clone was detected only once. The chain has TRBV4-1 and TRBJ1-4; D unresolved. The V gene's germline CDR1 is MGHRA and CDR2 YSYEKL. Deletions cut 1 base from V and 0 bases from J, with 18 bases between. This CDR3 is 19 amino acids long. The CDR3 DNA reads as TGCGCCAGCAGCCAAGGCGTCCAAAGCAGACGTACAACTAATGAAAAACTGTTTTTT. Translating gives CASSQGVQSRRTTNEKLFF.

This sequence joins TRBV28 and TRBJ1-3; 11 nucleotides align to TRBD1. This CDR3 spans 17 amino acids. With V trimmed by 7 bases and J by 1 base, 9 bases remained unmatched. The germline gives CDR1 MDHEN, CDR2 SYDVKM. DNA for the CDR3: TGTGCCAGCAAGAATCCCGGGACAGGGGGTTCTGGAAACACCATATATTTT. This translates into CASKNPGTGGSGNTIYF. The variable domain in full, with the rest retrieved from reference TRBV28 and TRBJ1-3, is DVKVTQSSRYLVKRTGEKVFLECVQDMDHENMFWYRQDPGLGLRLIYFSYDVKMKEKGDIPEGYSVSREKKERFSLILESASTNQTSMYLCASKNPGTGGSGNTIYFGEGSWLTVV.

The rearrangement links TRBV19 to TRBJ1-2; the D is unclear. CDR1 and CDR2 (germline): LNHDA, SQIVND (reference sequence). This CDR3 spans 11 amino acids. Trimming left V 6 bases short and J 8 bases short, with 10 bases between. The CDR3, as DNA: TGTGCCAGTAGGTCGGGAATCGGCTACACCTTC. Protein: CASRSGIGYTF.

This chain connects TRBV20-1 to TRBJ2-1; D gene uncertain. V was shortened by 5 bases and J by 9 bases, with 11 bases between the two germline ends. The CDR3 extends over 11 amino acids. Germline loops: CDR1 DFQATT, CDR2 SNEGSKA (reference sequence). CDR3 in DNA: TGCAGTGCTCCTTTGCAGAGTGAGCAGTTCTTC. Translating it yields CSAPLQSEQFF.